This TCR beta chain appears in the sequencing data of a study of early T cells in non-severe SARS-CoV-2 infection. From germline, CDR1 is SGDLS and CDR2 YYNGEE. The CDR3 totals 15 residues. V shed 0 bases and J shed 4 bases, with 11 bases lying between them. The TCR library protocol was used to attach unique molecular identifiers. These identifiers were attached to individual cDNA molecules. TCRdb called the 5' RACE reads again in MiXCR, with one record for every CDR3 protein. The repertoire has some 96,000 distinct CDR3 sequences, approximately 9.9% of them found once; the top ten carry approximately 4.5%. This clonotype was detected many times.

The clonotype was recovered from an adult who was a healthcare worker with PCR-confirmed SARS-CoV-2 infection or an uninfected control (not recorded which). V usage is TRBV9 and J usage is TRBJ1-5, with a possible D match to TRBD1 (5 bases). Sequences were derived from whole blood, sampled at baseline. The CDR3 protein is CASSVGQGPNQPQHF. CDR3 DNA sequence: TGTGCCAGCAGCGTAGGGCAGGGCCCGAATCAGCCCCAGCATTTT.